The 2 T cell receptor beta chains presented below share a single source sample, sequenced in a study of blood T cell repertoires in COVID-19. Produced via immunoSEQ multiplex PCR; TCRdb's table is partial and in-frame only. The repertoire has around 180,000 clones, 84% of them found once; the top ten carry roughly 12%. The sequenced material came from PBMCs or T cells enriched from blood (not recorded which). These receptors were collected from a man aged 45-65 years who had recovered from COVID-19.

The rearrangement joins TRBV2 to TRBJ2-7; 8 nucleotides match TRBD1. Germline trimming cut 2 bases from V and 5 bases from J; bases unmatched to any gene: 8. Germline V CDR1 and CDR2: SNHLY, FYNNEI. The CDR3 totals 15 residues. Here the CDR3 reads CASSESGTGPHEQYF. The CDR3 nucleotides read TGTGCCAGCAGTGAATCCGGGACAGGTCCTCACGAGCAGTACTTC.

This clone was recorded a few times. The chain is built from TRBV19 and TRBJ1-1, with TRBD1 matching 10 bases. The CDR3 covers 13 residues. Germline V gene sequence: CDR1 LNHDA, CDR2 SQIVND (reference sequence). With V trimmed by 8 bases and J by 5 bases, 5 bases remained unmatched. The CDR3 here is CASGRDRGTEAFF. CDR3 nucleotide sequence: TGTGCCAGTGGCCGGGACAGGGGAACTGAAGCTTTCTTT.